This T cell receptor beta chain was recorded in a study of cytomegalovirus exposure and HLA in healthy donors. Notes on the study in general: Researchers catalogued roughly 170 TCR beta chains as cytomegalovirus-associated. First-cohort TCR clusters tended to co-occur in the 95 to 150 validation repertoires, a later analysis found.

This CDR3 comprises 18 residues. Germline V gives CDR1 MNHNS, CDR2 SASEGT. V lost 3 bases, J lost 6 bases, and 24 bases lay in between. About this clone: What it binds is unknown.

Method: immunoSEQ multiplex PCR; TCRdb's copy keeps in-frame clones and lacks some. The sample shows about 86,000 clones, 90% to 95% of them seen only once. The study drew the donors from its approximately 110-subject validation cohort, separate from the roughly 700-subject first cohort. The sample taken for sequencing was PBMCs. The TCR sequence derives from a young man in good health and CMV-seronegative. The J gene is TRBJ1-5, the V gene TRBV6-1, with D possibly being TRBD1 (6 bases). In nucleotides, the CDR3 is TGTGCCAGCAGTGAGTACCTGCCTCAGGGGTTTAGGAGTCAGCCCCAGCATTTT. Encoded protein: CASSEYLPQGFRSQPQHF.